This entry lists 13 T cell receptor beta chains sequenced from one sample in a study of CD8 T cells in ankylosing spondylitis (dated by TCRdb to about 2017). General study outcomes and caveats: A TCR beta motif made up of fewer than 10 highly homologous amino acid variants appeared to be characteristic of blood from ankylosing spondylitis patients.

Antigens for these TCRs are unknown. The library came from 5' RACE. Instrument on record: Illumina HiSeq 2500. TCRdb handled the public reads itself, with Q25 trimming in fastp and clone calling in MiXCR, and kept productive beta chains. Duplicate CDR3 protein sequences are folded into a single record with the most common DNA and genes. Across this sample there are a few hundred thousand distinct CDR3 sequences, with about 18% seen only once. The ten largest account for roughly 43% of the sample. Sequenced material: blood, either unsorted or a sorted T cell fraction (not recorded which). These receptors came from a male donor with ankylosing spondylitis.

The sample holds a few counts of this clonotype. For the CDR3, the DNA is TGTGCCAGCAGCGGGCCGGGACAGGGGGCGAACACTGAAGCTTTCTTT. It encodes CASSGPGQGANTEAFF. The J gene is TRBJ1-1, the V gene TRBV13; 12 bases align to TRBD1. CDR1 is PRHDT, CDR2 FYEKMQ, per germline (reference sequence). This CDR3 comprises 16 residues. V trimming: 5 bases; J trimming: 1 base; junction bases outside the gene matches: 5.

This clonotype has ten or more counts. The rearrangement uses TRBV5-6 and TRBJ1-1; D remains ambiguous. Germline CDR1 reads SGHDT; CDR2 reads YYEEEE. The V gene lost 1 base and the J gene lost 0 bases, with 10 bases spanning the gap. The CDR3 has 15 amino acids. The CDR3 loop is CASSLRWTVNTEAFF. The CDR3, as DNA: TGTGCCAGCAGCTTGAGATGGACGGTGAACACTGAAGCTTTCTTT.

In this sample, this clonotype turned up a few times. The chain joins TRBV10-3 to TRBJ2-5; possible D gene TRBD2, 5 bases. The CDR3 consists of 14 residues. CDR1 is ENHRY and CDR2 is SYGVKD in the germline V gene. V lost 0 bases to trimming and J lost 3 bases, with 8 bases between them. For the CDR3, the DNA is TGTGCCATCAGTGAGTCCGGGCGGGAAGAGACCCAGTACTTC. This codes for CAISESGREETQYF.

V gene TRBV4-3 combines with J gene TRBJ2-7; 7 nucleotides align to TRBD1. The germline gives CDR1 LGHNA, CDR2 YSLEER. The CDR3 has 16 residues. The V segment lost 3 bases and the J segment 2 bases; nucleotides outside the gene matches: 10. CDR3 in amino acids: CASSQAPGQRTYEQYF. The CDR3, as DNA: TGCGCCAGCAGCCAGGCCCCGGGACAGAGAACCTACGAGCAGTACTTC.

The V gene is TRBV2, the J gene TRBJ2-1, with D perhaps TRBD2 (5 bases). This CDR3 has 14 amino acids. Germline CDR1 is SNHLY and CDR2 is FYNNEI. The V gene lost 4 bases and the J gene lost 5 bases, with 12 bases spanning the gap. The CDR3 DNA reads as TGTGCCAGCAGTGGGCTAGCACTTAACAATGAGCAGTTCTTC. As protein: CASSGLALNNEQFF.

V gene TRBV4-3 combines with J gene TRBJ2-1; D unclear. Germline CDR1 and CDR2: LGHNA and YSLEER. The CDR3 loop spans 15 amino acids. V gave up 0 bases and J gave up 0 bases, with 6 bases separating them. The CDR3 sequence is CASSQEVSSYNEQFF. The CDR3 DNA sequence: TGCGCCAGCAGCCAAGAGGTTAGCTCCTACAATGAGCAGTTCTTC.

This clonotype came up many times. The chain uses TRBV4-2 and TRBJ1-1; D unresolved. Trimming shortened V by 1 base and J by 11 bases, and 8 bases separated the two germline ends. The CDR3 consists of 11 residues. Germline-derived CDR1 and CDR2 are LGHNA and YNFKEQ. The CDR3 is CASSQGSVAFF. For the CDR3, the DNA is TGTGCCAGCAGCCAAGGGTCAGTCGCTTTCTTT.

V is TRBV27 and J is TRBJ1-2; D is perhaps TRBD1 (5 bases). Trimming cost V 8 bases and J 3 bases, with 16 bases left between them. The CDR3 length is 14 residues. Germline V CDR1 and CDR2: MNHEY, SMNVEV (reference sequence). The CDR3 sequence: CASGPTGGDYGYTF. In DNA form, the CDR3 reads TGTGCCAGCGGCCCTACGGGAGGGGACTATGGCTACACCTTC.

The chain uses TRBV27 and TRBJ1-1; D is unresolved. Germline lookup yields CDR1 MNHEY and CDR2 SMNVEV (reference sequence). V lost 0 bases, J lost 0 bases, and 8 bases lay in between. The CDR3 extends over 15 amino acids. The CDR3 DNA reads TGTGCCAGCAGTTTATCGAGGGCCATGAACACTGAAGCTTTCTTT. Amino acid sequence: CASSLSRAMNTEAFF.

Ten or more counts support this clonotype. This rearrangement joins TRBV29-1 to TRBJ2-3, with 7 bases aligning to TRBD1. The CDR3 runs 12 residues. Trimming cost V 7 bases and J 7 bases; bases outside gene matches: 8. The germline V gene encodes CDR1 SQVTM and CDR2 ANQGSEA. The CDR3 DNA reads TGCAGCGAACAGGGGCCTGGGAATACGCAGTATTTT. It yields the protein CSEQGPGNTQYF.

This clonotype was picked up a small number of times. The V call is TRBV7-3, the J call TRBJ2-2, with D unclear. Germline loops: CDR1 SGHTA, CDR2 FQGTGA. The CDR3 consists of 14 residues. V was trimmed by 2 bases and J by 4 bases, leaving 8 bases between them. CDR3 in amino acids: CASSLAPTTGELFF. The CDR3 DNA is TGTGCCAGCAGCTTAGCCCCTACCACCGGGGAGCTGTTTTTT.

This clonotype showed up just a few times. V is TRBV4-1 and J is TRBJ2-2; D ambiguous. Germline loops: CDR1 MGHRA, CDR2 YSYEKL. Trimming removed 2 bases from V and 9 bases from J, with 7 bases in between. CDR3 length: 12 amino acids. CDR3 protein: CASSQSDWELFF. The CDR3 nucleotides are TGCGCCAGCAGCCAAAGTGATTGGGAGCTGTTTTTT.

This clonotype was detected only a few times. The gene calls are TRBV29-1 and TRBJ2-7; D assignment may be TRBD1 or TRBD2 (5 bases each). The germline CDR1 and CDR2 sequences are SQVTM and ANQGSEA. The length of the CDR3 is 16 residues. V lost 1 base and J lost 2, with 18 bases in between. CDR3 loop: CSVEVSVGQGAYEQYF. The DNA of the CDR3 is TGCAGCGTTGAAGTTAGCGTGGGTCAGGGCGCCTACGAGCAGTACTTC.